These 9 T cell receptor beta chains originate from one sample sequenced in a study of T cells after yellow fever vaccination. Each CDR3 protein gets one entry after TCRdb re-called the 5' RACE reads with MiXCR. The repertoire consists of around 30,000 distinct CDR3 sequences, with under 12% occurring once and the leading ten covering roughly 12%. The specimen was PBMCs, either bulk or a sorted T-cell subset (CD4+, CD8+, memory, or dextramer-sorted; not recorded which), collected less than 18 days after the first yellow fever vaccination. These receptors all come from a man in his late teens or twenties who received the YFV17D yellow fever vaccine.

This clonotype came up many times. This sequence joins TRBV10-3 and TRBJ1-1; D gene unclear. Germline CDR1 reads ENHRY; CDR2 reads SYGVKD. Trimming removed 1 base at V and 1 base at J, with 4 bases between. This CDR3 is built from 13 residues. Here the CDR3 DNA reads TGTGCCATCAGTGAGTGGCAGAACACTGAAGCTTTCTTT. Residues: CAISEWQNTEAFF.

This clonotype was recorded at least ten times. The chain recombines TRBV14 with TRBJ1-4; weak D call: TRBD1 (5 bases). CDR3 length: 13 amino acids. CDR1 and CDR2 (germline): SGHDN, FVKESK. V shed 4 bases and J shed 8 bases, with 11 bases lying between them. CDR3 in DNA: TGTGCCAGCAGCCGGGACCCGCGAGAAAAACTGTTTTTT. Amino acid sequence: CASSRDPREKLFF.

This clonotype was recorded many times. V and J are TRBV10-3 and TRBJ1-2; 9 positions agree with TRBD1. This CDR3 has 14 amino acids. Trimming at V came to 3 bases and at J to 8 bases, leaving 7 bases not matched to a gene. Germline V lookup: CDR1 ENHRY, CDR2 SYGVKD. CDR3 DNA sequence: TGTGCCATCAGTGATGAGGGGACAGGGAGAGGCTACACCTTC. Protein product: CAISDEGTGRGYTF.

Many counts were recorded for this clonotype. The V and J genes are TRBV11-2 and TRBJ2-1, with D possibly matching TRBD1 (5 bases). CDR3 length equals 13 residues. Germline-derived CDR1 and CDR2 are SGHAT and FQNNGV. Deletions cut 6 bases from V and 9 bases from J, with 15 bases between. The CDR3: CASSYIREAEQFF. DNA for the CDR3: TGTGCCAGCAGTTACATCAGGGAAGCTGAGCAGTTCTTC.

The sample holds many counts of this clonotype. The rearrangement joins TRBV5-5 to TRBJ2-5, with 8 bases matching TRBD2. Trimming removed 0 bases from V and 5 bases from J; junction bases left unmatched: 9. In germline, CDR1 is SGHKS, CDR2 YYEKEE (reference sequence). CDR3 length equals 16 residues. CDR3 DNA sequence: TGTGCCAGCAGCTTGGGTGGACTAGCCTCTGGGGAGACCCAGTACTTC. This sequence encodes CASSLGGLASGETQYF. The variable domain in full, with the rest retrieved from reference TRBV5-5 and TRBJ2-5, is DAGVTQSPTHLIKTRGQQVTLRCSPISGHKSVSWYQQVLGQGPQFIFQYYEKEERGRGNFPDRFSARQFPNYSSELNVNALLLGDSALYLCASSLGGLASGETQYFGPGTRLLVL.

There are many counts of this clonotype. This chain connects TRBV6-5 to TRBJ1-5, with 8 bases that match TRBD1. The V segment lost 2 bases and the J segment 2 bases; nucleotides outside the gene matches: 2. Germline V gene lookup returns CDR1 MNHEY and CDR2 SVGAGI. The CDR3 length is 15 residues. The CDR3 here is CASSYDRGGNQPQHF. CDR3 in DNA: TGTGCCAGCAGTTACGACAGGGGAGGCAATCAGCCCCAGCATTTT.

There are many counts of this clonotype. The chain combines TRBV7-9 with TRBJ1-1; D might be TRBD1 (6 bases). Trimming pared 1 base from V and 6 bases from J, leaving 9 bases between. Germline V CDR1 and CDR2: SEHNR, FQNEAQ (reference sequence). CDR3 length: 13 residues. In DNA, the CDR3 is TGTGCCAGCAGCTTAGGACAGGCGGCTGAAGCTTTCTTT. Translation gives CASSLGQAAEAFF.

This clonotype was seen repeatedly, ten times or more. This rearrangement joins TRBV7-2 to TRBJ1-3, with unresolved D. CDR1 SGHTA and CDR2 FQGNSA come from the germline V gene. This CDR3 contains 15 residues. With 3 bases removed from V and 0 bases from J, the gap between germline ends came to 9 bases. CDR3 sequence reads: CASSFLQNSGNTIYF. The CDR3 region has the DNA TGTGCCAGCAGCTTTCTGCAGAACTCTGGAAACACCATATATTTT.

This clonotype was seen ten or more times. The CDR3 protein is CASSLGGPQDQPQHF. For the CDR3, the DNA is TGTGCCAGCAGCCTCGGGGGCCCCCAGGATCAGCCCCAGCATTTT. The J gene is TRBJ1-5, the V gene TRBV6-1; tentative D call: TRBD1 (6 bases). From germline, CDR1 is MNHNS and CDR2 SASEGT. V gave up 6 bases and J gave up 5 bases, with 17 bases separating them. The CDR3 sequence is 15 residues long.